The 15 T cell receptor beta chains reported below all come from one sample, sequenced in a study of blood T cell repertoires in COVID-19. Only in-frame clones appear in the TCRdb table, and some are missing; sequencing was by immunoSEQ multiplex PCR. The sample has 120,000 to 150,000 clones, around four fifths seen once. Sequencing input: peripheral blood. The receptors shown here come from a woman between 40 and 50 years old with active or convalescent COVID-19.

The chain links TRBV11-2 to TRBJ1-1, with D unresolved. CDR3 length equals 13 residues. Germline V gives CDR1 SGHAT, CDR2 FQNNGV. V lost 0 bases, J lost 4 bases, and 6 bases lay in between. CDR3 amino acids: CASSLDRFTEAFF. Written as DNA, the CDR3 is TGTGCCAGCAGCTTAGACAGATTCACTGAAGCTTTCTTT. The variable domain in full, completed from reference TRBV11-2 and TRBJ1-1, reads EAGVAQSPRYKIIEKRQSVAFWCNPISGHATLYWYQQILGQGPKLLIQFQNNGVVDDSQLPKDRFSAERLKGVDSTLKIQPAKLEDSAVYLCASSLDRFTEAFFGQGTRLTVV.

The chain has TRBV6-5 and TRBJ2-7; 8 positions match TRBD1. The CDR3 consists of 15 residues. The V segment lost 5 bases and the J segment 0 bases; nucleotides outside the gene matches: 6. CDR1 is MNHEY, CDR2 SVGAGI, per germline. The CDR3 DNA follows: TGTGCCAGCAGTCGCGGGACAGGCCTCTCCTACGAGCAGTACTTC. Residues: CASSRGTGLSYEQYF.

This clone has more than one count but fewer than ten. V and J are TRBV19 and TRBJ1-5, with 8 nucleotides matching TRBD1. The CDR3 has 13 amino acids. CDR1 is LNHDA, CDR2 SQIVND, per germline (reference sequence). The trim removed 5 bases at V and 6 bases at J, leaving 3 bases unmatched. This CDR3 is CASSGTGPQPQHF. The CDR3 bases are TGTGCCAGTAGTGGGACAGGACCTCAGCCCCAGCATTTT.

The gene calls are TRBV29-1 and TRBJ1-2, with 8 bases fitting TRBD1. This CDR3 is 13 amino acids long. V lost 1 base to trimming and J lost 5 bases; unmatched junction nucleotides: 3. Germline-derived CDR1 and CDR2 are SQVTM and ANQGSEA. CDR3 amino acids: CSVEADRAYGYTF. For the CDR3, the DNA is TGCAGCGTTGAAGCGGACAGGGCTTATGGCTACACCTTC.

This clone was seen only once. The chain has TRBV5-4 and TRBJ1-2, with no clear D. This CDR3 spans 12 amino acids. Deletions cut 6 bases from V and 8 bases from J, with 14 bases between. Germline V lookup: CDR1 SGHNT, CDR2 YYREEE (reference sequence). The CDR3 loop reads CASTRGNGGYTF. The CDR3 region has the DNA TGTGCCAGCACCCGCGGGAATGGCGGCTACACCTTC.

This rearrangement joins TRBV10-1 to TRBJ1-1; D is perhaps TRBD1 (5 bases). The CDR3 sequence is 13 residues long. Germline V gene sequence: CDR1 WNHNN, CDR2 SYGVQD (reference sequence). The ends were cut back, 7 bases at V and 0 bases at J, with 9 bases in the middle. The CDR3 DNA reads TGCGCCAGCAAGGGGCGGATGAACACTGAAGCTTTCTTT. This gives the protein CASKGRMNTEAFF.

The gene calls are TRBV7-9 and TRBJ1-1, with D possibly being TRBD1 (5 bases). Looked up from germline, CDR1 is SEHNR and CDR2 is FQNEAQ (reference sequence). With 3 bases removed from V and 3 bases from J, the gap between germline ends came to 8 bases. The length of the CDR3 is 13 residues. The CDR3 protein is CASSFWGDTEAFF. The CDR3 DNA reads TGTGCCAGCAGCTTTTGGGGGGACACTGAAGCTTTCTTT.

The chain combines TRBV11-2 with TRBJ2-1, with 7 positions matching TRBD2. Trimming removed 3 bases from V and 2 bases from J; junction bases left unmatched: 7. CDR1 SGHAT and CDR2 FQNNGV come from the germline V gene. The CDR3 covers 16 residues. The CDR3 sequence is CASSFRLAVPYNEQFF. DNA for the CDR3: TGTGCCAGCAGCTTCAGACTAGCCGTCCCCTACAATGAGCAGTTCTTC.

The gene calls are TRBV19 and TRBJ2-7; D possibly corresponds to TRBD2 (6 bases). Germline V gene data show CDR1 as LNHDA and CDR2 as SQIVND (reference sequence). This CDR3 spans 12 amino acids. The V end lost 4 bases, the J end lost 7 bases, and 11 bases lay between the germline ends. In nucleotides, the CDR3 is TGTGCCAGTAGTACAAGACTAGGAGAGCAGTACTTC. Translated, it gives CASSTRLGEQYF.

The chain recombines TRBV2 with TRBJ2-7; D perhaps matches TRBD2 (7 bases). Germline values: CDR1 SNHLY, CDR2 FYNNEI. Trimming pared 7 bases from V and 1 base from J, leaving 14 bases between. This CDR3 contains 14 residues. DNA of the CDR3: TGTGCCAGCAAGACGGGGGGCCTTTCCTACGAGCAGTACTTC. It codes for CASKTGGLSYEQYF.

The V call is TRBV7-9, the J call TRBJ2-5; TRBD1 is a possible D gene (6 bases). V shed 3 bases and J shed 1 base, with 12 bases lying between them. This CDR3 has 15 amino acids. CDR1 is SEHNR and CDR2 is FQNEAQ in the germline V gene (reference sequence). The DNA of the CDR3 is TGTGCCAGCAGCTTTGGACAGACCTTCCAAGAGACCCAGTACTTC. This gives the protein CASSFGQTFQETQYF.

In this sample, this clone turned up once. The chain employs TRBV5-1 and TRBJ2-4; 9 bases are shared with TRBD1. Trimming cost V 4 bases and J 1 base; bases outside gene matches: 6. This CDR3 is built from 16 residues. Germline lookup yields CDR1 SGHRS and CDR2 YFSETQ. This CDR3 is CASSHGQGPAKNIQYF. In nucleotides, the CDR3 is TGCGCCAGCAGCCATGGACAGGGGCCCGCCAAAAACATTCAGTACTTC.

This rearrangement joins TRBV18 to TRBJ1-5, with TRBD1 matching 9 bases. The CDR3 sequence is 15 residues long. Germline V gene lookup returns CDR1 KGHSH and CDR2 LQKENI. With V trimmed by 3 bases and J by 7 bases, 7 bases remained unmatched. The CDR3 region is CASSPTGGRGQPQHF. CDR3 nucleotide sequence: TGTGCCAGCTCACCGACAGGGGGAAGGGGGCAGCCCCAGCATTTT.

This rearrangement joins TRBV28 to TRBJ1-5, with D perhaps matching TRBD1 (6 bases). Germline CDR1 reads MDHEN; CDR2 reads SYDVKM. Trimming took off 5 bases at V and 7 bases at J, with 18 bases between the two ends. The CDR3 consists of 15 residues. CDR3 sequence (DNA): TGTGCCAGCAGTCCCCGGGGCAGGGGTGACCAGCCCCAGCATTTT. It codes for CASSPRGRGDQPQHF. The variable domain in full, completed from reference TRBV28 and TRBJ1-5, reads DVKVTQSSRYLVKRTGEKVFLECVQDMDHENMFWYRQDPGLGLRLIYFSYDVKMKEKGDIPEGYSVSREKKERFSLILESASTNQTSMYLCASSPRGRGDQPQHFGDGTRLSIL.

The V gene is TRBV6-5, the J gene TRBJ2-7; 9 nucleotides agree with TRBD1. The CDR3 is made up of 14 amino acids. Germline assignment: CDR1 MNHEY and CDR2 SVGAGI. V shed 6 bases and J 4 bases; nucleotides not matched to a gene: 7. CDR3 sequence reads: CASSCYRGPYEQYF. The CDR3 nucleotides read TGTGCCAGCAGCTGTTACAGGGGGCCTTACGAGCAGTACTTC.